This TCR beta chain derives from a study of control samples from healthy donors and cancer patients. The germline CDR1 and CDR2 sequences are SQVTM and ANQGSEA. This CDR3 is built from 13 residues. The trim removed 6 bases at V and 6 bases at J, leaving 7 bases unmatched. This table comes from immunoSEQ multiplex PCR, and its TCRdb copy is limited to in-frame clones, with some not included. The sample holds more than 95,000 clones, about 83% seen once. The chain employs TRBV29-1 and TRBJ2-7, with TRBD1 identical over 11 bases. The receptor comes from a woman in her forties or fifties in good health. What was sequenced was blood. Written as DNA, the CDR3 is TGCAGCGTGGGGACAGGGGGGTTGAGCGAGCAGTACTTC. Its translation is CSVGTGGLSEQYF.